This T cell receptor (beta chain) derives from a study of shared clonotypes between healthy human individuals. Only in-frame clones appear in the TCRdb table, and some are missing; sequencing was by immunoSEQ multiplex PCR. The repertoire includes around 2,000,000 clones, about 95% of them detected once, and roughly 1% sits in the top ten. CD8 cells classed as naive were CD45RO-negative and positively selected for CCR7, excluding terminally differentiated effector memory CD45RA+ cells. V shed 5 bases and J shed 2 bases, with 16 bases lying between them. Germline V gives CDR1 SNHLY, CDR2 FYNNEI. The CDR3 contains 15 residues.

The TCR was taken from a young man in good health. The chain is built from TRBV2 and TRBJ2-7; no definite D call. What was sequenced was naive CD8+ T cells sorted from blood. In DNA, the CDR3 is TGTGCCAGCAGTAAGTGGGCAGGTTTTGCCTACGAGCAGTACTTC. Encoded protein: CASSKWAGFAYEQYF.